The rows below give T cell receptor beta chains drawn from one sample of a study of blood T cells in healthy people across ages. Each CDR3 protein gets one entry after TCRdb re-called the 5' RACE reads with MiXCR. Of some 690,000 distinct CDR3 sequences listed, 22% are singletons. Sequenced input: blood. The origin of the receptors is a man between 65 and 80 years old in good health. The CDR3 runs from the conserved cysteine through the conserved F or W. Each record gives: clone size, J gene, D gene, V gene, CDR3 DNA, CDR3 protein. The D gene is left open where the match is weak. Clone size is shown for a subset of rows, as once, few, many or a class of expanded clone.

>NA|TRBJ2-3|TRBD2|TRBV2
TGTGCCAGCTGTCCTAGCGGGGGCTCAGATACGCAGTATTTT
CASCPSGGSDTQYF
>NA|TRBJ1-5|NA|TRBV12-3/TRBV12-4
TGTGCCGGCAGTCCCGCTCCTTATAACAATCAGCCCCAGCATTTT
CAGSPAPYNNQPQHF
>many|TRBJ2-1|NA|TRBV7-2
TGTGCCAGCAGCTTATCGGGGGGCGTTTACAATGAGCAGTTCTTC
CASSLSGGVYNEQFF
>NA|TRBJ2-5|NA|TRBV6-6
TGTGCCAGCAGTTTCGACTCGAGGAGGACCCAGTACTTC
CASSFDSRRTQYF
>NA|TRBJ1-3|NA|TRBV12-3/TRBV12-4
TGTGCCAGCAAACTCTGGGGGAGCTCTGGAAACACCATATATTTT
CASKLWGSSGNTIYF
>NA|TRBJ1-3|NA|TRBV27
TGTGCCAGCAGTTCGAATTTCCCCAGGAGCTCTGGAAACACCATATATTTT
CASSSNFPRSSGNTIYF
>few|TRBJ1-5|NA|TRBV27
TGTGCCAGCAGTTTTGCAGGGGTTGGTCAGCCCCAGCATTTT
CASSFAGVGQPQHF
>NA|TRBJ1-4|TRBD1|TRBV9
TGTGCCAGCAGCGCGGGACAGTTAGATGAAAAACTGTTTTTT
CASSAGQLDEKLFF
>few|TRBJ2-5|NA|TRBV7-2
TGTGCCAGCAGCTTACCGGGACGGGGGATTGAGACCCAGTACTTC
CASSLPGRGIETQYF
>NA|TRBJ2-1|TRBD2|TRBV7-9
TGTGCCAGCAGCGGCGTTCCACTAGCGACGGGTGAATACAATGAGCAGTTCTTC
CASSGVPLATGEYNEQFF
>NA|TRBJ2-3|TRBD2|TRBV7-2
TGTGCCAGCAGCCCAGCGCGACTAGCGCTCACAGATACGCAGTATTTT
CASSPARLALTDTQYF
>NA|TRBJ1-1|NA|TRBV6-1
TGTGCCAGCAGTGATGGGGGTAGGGACACTGAAGCTTTCTTT
CASSDGGRDTEAFF
>NA|TRBJ2-1|NA|TRBV2
TGTGCCAGCCAGGACTTAGGGAGTGAGCAGTTCTTC
CASQDLGSEQFF
>NA|TRBJ2-1|TRBD2|TRBV5-1
TGCGCCAGCAGCTTGGGACTAGCGGAGCCCAATGAGCAGCTCTTC
CASSLGLAEPNEQLF
>few|TRBJ1-1|TRBD1|TRBV28
TGTGCCAGCAGTTGGGACAGGGGGCGGATCTTT
CASSWDRGRIF
>few|TRBJ2-7|NA|TRBV7-2
TGTGCCAGCAGCACGAGTCCTACAATATACGAGCAGTACTTC
CASSTSPTIYEQYF
>NA|TRBJ2-7|NA|TRBV5-1
TGCGCCAGCAGCTTGTTAGGCAGTCTCTACGAGCAGTACTTC
CASSLLGSLYEQYF
>NA|TRBJ2-3|NA|TRBV3-1
TGTGCCAGCAGCCTCCCCCGGGGCCCTGGGACAGATACGCAGTATTTT
CASSLPRGPGTDTQYF
>NA|TRBJ1-2|TRBD1|TRBV7-6
TGTGCCAGCAGCGCCGGACAGGAGCGTGGCTACACCTTC
CASSAGQERGYTF
>NA|TRBJ1-5|NA|TRBV18
TGTGCCAGCTCACAACAGGGAACGGATCAGCCCCAGCATTTT
CASSQQGTDQPQHF
>NA|TRBJ2-1|NA|TRBV6-2/TRBV6-3
TGTGCCAGCAGTTACGGTCCCGTCGGGGGAGATGAGCAGTTCTTC
CASSYGPVGGDEQFF